This T cell receptor beta chain stems from a study of CD8+ T cells in alopecia areata (dated by TCRdb to the late 2010s). Broadly, across the study: Treated patients were enrolled in an open-label pilot trial of oral tofacitinib, 5 to 10 mg twice daily, for moderate-to-severe alopecia areata. The SALT score, which quantifies the percentage of affected scalp surface area, was used to measure disease severity in treated patients. The study used high-throughput TCRbeta sequencing to examine T cell clonal expansion in alopecia areata, in both the C3H/HeJ mouse model and human patients. On the human side, TCRbeta sequencing was run on scalp tissue and on sorted CD4+ and CD8+ peripheral blood T cells from healthy controls and from alopecia areata patients with either patchy or totalis/universalis disease. RNA was obtained with the PAXgene miRNA kit for fixed scalp, the miRNeasy kit for PBMCs, and the RNeasy kit for mouse skin. Tofacitinib was given for 6 to 18 months, followed by 6 months of follow-up off drug to assess delayed response and recurrence. Biopsies were taken from tofacitinib-treated patients at baseline and again at 4 and 24 weeks into treatment, and several of those patients also had a later scalp biopsy. Clonality in the scalp was compared among normal scalp (n=4), patchy alopecia areata scalp (n=8), and alopecia totalis/universalis scalp (n=8). Amplification of TCRbeta CDR3 regions was done by immunoSEQ multiplex PCR using 35 Vbeta forward primers and 13 Jbeta reverse primers.

General study outcomes and caveats: Tofacitinib significantly decreased scalp clonality and the number of expanded CD8+ clones among the top 100 scalp clones. Compared with normal scalp, lesional scalp, particularly in alopecia totalis/universalis, had higher clonality and more expanded CD8+ clones, which suggests antigenic drive. Shared TCR sequences between patients were less evident than in mice, which may be partly attributable to HLA diversity in the patient population. Unlike mouse skin, where gammadelta T cells dominate, normal human skin contains resident alphabeta T cells that get sequenced too, which complicates analysis of the scalp TCR repertoire. Because the treated cohort was small and had just a single nonresponder, larger studies are needed to establish links between baseline CD8+ expansion and response. Many expanded lesional clones persisted in scalp and blood during tofacitinib treatment, which may partly explain relapse after stopping treatment.

Library preparation was by the immunoSEQ multiplex PCR assay. To provide template for TCR sequencing, every sample had RNA extracted and reverse transcribed into cDNA. First-strand cDNA was synthesized using SuperScript III with a 2:1 mix of oligo-dT and random hexamers. A synthetic immune receptor repertoire was used to assess amplification bias, and residual bias was removed computationally. The authors' analysis ran thus. Raw reads were preprocessed for error removal, and CDR3 was defined according to IMGT conventions as running from the conserved cysteine to phenylalanine. Clonality was computed as 1 minus the Shannon entropy, with the entropy normalized by log2 of the number of productive unique TCRs. Whether each scalp clone was CD4 or CD8 was inferred by checking scalp TCRbeta sequences against the CD4 and CD8 repertoires from sorted blood. Drawn from immuneACCESS, this table holds only the in-frame rearrangements with V and J called that TCRdb kept. Clones are partly lost; checked studies trace under half to an unresolved V gene and leave the rest unexplained. V and J calls and clone size are copied from that table; D and trimming were computed from the DNA. Across this sample there are around 86,000 clones, with just over 70% seen only once. Of the sample, approximately 15% is held by the ten largest clones.

The treatment or condition label of this sample denotes: oral pan-JAK inhibitor, 5-10 mg twice daily. Peripheral blood and lesional scalp punch biopsies were obtained from patients with alopecia areata. PBMCs were isolated by density centrifugation and stained for CD3, CD4 and CD8, and CD4+ and CD8+ T cells were sorted on a FACSAria. The germline V gene (reference sequence) sets CDR1 to LNHDA and CDR2 to SQIVND. Trimming removed 3 bases from V and 0 bases from J; the gene matches leave 0 bases unexplained. Its CDR3 holds 14 amino acids, cysteine through phenylalanine. Only the CDR3 part of the read is kept: 42 bases, read in frame from the first base. For this clone: The antigen it recognizes is unknown. Base qualities are not provided; no much larger clone lies one nucleotide away.

The chain is encoded by TRBV19 joined to TRBJ2-3; 7 of the junction bases match TRBD2. The sequencing used CD8+ T cells sorted from blood, collected around week 42, from a patient treated with tofacitinib. The sequence derives from a human donor with alopecia areata. CDR3 sequence: CASSMRGSTDTQYF. Here is the DNA: TGTGCCAGTAGTATGCGGGGGAGCACAGATACGCAGTATTTT.